The TCR beta chain described here comes from a study of shared clonotypes between healthy human individuals. Study at large: The study used three CD4 naive, three CD4 memory, two CD8 naive and one CD8 memory plate per donor.

Investigators spread the genomic DNA of each subset evenly over several immunoSEQ plates. Assay: immunoSEQ multiplex PCR; the TCRdb copy retains only in-frame clones and omits some. The sample includes some 1,400,000 clones, over 95% of them seen just once. Findings and caveats of the study: An anticipated effect of sequencing depth on clonotype sharing among donors was recognized. The donor pool, a small one, limited the genetic and exposure-history diversity represented.

The germline V gene has CDR1 SGHTA and CDR2 FQGNSA. This CDR3 is built from 14 residues. V shed 6 bases and J shed 4 bases, with 15 bases lying between them. A remark on this clone: The antigen is undetermined.

Sequencing was performed on naive CD4+ T cells sorted from blood. Specified subset: CD45RA+ positively selected. The chain joins TRBV7-2 to TRBJ1-1; D is possibly TRBD1 (5 bases). This sequence was found in a man under 40 in good health. The CDR3: CASRYTGGTTEAFF. DNA of the CDR3: TGTGCCAGCAGGTATACGGGGGGTACCACTGAAGCTTTCTTT.